Listed below are T cell receptor beta chains from one sample, sequenced in a study of OX40 agonist ivuxolimab in advanced cancers. Generated by immunoSEQ multiplex PCR, the TCRdb table keeps only in-frame clones and is missing some. The sample lists some 32,000 clones; roughly 84% were seen once. Specimen: CD4+ or CD8+ T cells sorted from blood, collected in a trial of the OX40 agonist ivuxolimab. Source of these receptors: an adult with an advanced solid tumor such as melanoma, head and neck, liver or kidney cancer. Both conserved end residues are part of each CDR3. The order of the fields is V gene, D gene, J gene, clone size, CDR3 protein, CDR3 DNA. D genes are given only for firm matches. A clone size is listed for some rows: how often the clone was seen (once, few, many), or a class if it is expanded.

TRBV7-9	TRBD2	TRBJ2-3	.	CASSQSLAGGGYF	TGTGCCAGCAGCCAGTCTCTAGCGGGAGGGGGTTATTTT
TRBV12-2	.	TRBJ2-5	.	CASLVAGVGETQYF	TGTGCAAGTCTCGTAGCGGGAGTAGGAGAGACCCAGTACTTC
TRBV10-3	.	TRBJ1-3	.	CAISVGGSGNTIYF	TGTGCCATCAGTGTCGGGGGTTCTGGAAACACCATATATTTT
TRBV27	.	TRBJ2-3	.	CASSLSSFSTDTQYF	TGTGCCAGCAGTTTAAGTAGCTTTAGCACAGATACGCAGTATTTT
TRBV9	.	TRBJ1-2	few	CASSPTGTNYGYTF	TGTGCCAGCAGCCCGACCGGGACTAACTATGGCTACACCTTC
TRBV4-1	.	TRBJ2-7	few	CASSLGGGRTYEQYF	TGCGCCAGCAGCCTGGGGGGGGGCCGAACCTACGAGCAGTACTTC
TRBV2	.	TRBJ2-4	few	CATGEGHSAKNIQYF	TGTGCCACCGGTGAGGGCCATTCTGCCAAAAACATTCAGTACTTC
TRBV6-1	TRBD2	TRBJ2-3	.	CASTPGTSGTDTQYF	TGTGCCAGCACCCCCGGGACTAGCGGAACAGATACGCAGTATTTT
TRBV27	TRBD1	TRBJ1-1	.	CASSWTGNTEAFF	TGTGCCAGCAGTTGGACAGGAAACACTGAAGCTTTCTTT
TRBV6-4	TRBD1	TRBJ2-5	.	CASSDSPRQGEEQYF	TGTGCCAGCAGTGACTCTCCCCGACAGGGTGAGGAGCAGTACTTC
TRBV6-1	.	TRBJ1-1	.	CASSVGRTEAFF	TGTGCCAGCAGTGTGGGACGGACTGAAGCTTTCTTT
TRBV27	TRBD2	TRBJ2-7	.	CASKSGISYEQYF	TGTGCCAGCAAAAGCGGGATCTCCTACGAGCAGTACTTC
TRBV7-9	.	TRBJ1-2	.	CASSPDDSFNYGYTF	TGTGCCAGCAGCCCAGACGATAGTTTTAACTATGGCTACACCTTC
TRBV2	.	TRBJ1-2	.	CASTRGGGRYGYTF	TGTGCCAGCACTAGGGGAGGAGGGCGTTATGGCTACACCTTC
TRBV6-1	TRBD1	TRBJ1-5	.	CASNRQGAAQHF	TGTGCCAGCAACAGACAGGGGGCAGCCCAGCATTTT
TRBV7-3	.	TRBJ2-6	.	CASSLKGRSSGANVLTF	TGTGCCAGCAGCTTAAAAGGCAGGAGCTCTGGGGCCAACGTCCTGACTTTC
TRBV5-5	.	TRBJ2-3	.	CASSFAGQGNTQYF	TGTGCCAGCAGCTTCGCAGGGCAAGGGAATACGCAGTATTTT
TRBV9	.	TRBJ2-2	.	CASNSGNTGELFF	TGTGCCAGCAATAGCGGGAACACCGGGGAGCTGTTTTTT
TRBV5-5	TRBD2	TRBJ2-1	many	CASRIGLAGVNEQFF	TGTGCCAGCAGGATCGGACTAGCGGGAGTTAATGAGCAGTTCTTC
TRBV9	.	TRBJ2-2	.	CASSVVGAGELFF	TGTGCCAGCAGCGTAGTAGGGGCCGGGGAGCTGTTTTTT
TRBV5-1	.	TRBJ1-1	once	CASSLGDGPNTEAFF	TGCGCCAGCAGCTTGGGGGATGGGCCGAACACTGAAGCTTTCTTT
TRBV4-3	TRBD1	TRBJ2-7	few	CASSVGQSSSYEQYF	TGCGCCAGCAGCGTGGGACAGTCAAGCTCCTACGAGCAGTACTTC
TRBV10-3	.	TRBJ2-2	few	CAIKGGTGELFF	TGTGCCATCAAAGGCGGCACCGGGGAGCTGTTTTTT
TRBV7-2	TRBD2	TRBJ2-3	.	CASSLPTSGPSTDTQYF	TGTGCCAGCAGCTTACCGACTAGCGGGCCGAGCACAGATACGCAGTATTTT
TRBV28	.	TRBJ2-1	.	CASSFRALYNEQFF	TGTGCCAGCAGTTTCAGGGCTCTTTACAATGAGCAGTTCTTC
TRBV19	.	TRBJ2-5	.	CASSASRVETQYF	TGTGCCAGTAGTGCCAGCCGGGTAGAGACCCAGTACTTC
TRBV4-1	TRBD2	TRBJ2-3	once	CASSPGETSGGTDTQYF	TGCGCCAGCAGCCCCGGTGAGACTAGCGGGGGCACAGATACGCAGTATTTT
TRBV14	.	TRBJ1-4	few	CASSPKTGQKLFF	TGTGCCAGCAGCCCTAAGACCGGTCAAAAACTGTTTTTT
TRBV7-6	.	TRBJ2-5	.	CASSLVGGQPQETQYF	TGTGCCAGCAGCTTAGTGGGGGGGCAGCCCCAAGAGACCCAGTACTTC
TRBV7-2	.	TRBJ1-5	.	CASSLVGDSNQPQHF	TGTGCCAGCAGCTTAGTTGGGGATAGCAATCAGCCCCAGCATTTT
TRBV7-6	.	TRBJ2-2	.	CASSLESQTGELFF	TGTGCCAGCAGCTTAGAGTCTCAAACCGGGGAGCTGTTTTTT
TRBV7-9	TRBD1	TRBJ1-2	.	CASSRTGVGNYGYTF	TGTGCCAGCAGCCGGACAGGGGTTGGTAACTATGGCTACACCTTC
TRBV27	TRBD1	TRBJ2-3	.	CASSRYGTGADTQYF	TGTGCCAGCAGTCGCTATGGGACAGGGGCAGATACGCAGTATTTT
TRBV29-1	.	TRBJ2-7	.	CSAAWASYEQYF	TGCAGCGCGGCCTGGGCTTCCTACGAGCAGTACTTC
TRBV9	.	TRBJ1-4	.	CASSPGRLGEKLFF	TGTGCCAGCAGCCCCGGACGGCTCGGCGAAAAACTGTTTTTT
TRBV5-1	.	TRBJ1-2	.	CASSLEGTDGYTF	TGCGCCAGCAGCTTGGAGGGTACAGATGGCTACACCTTC
TRBV7-6	.	TRBJ2-7	.	CASSSKGPRGSEQYF	TGTGCCAGCAGCTCAAAAGGGCCCCGGGGCTCCGAGCAGTACTTC